This TCR beta chain emerged from a study of CD4 T cells in relation to SARS-CoV-2 and coronaviruses. CD4+ T cells from unexposed donors were obtained before the COVID-19 pandemic (2011-2018). The CDR3 runs to 13 residues. From germline, CDR1 is LNHDA and CDR2 SQIVND (reference sequence). Trimming took off 9 bases at V and 4 bases at J, with 15 bases between the two ends. The protocol was immunoSEQ multiplex PCR, while the TCRdb copy is restricted to in-frame clones and leaves out a portion. The profile shows roughly 61,000 clones, more than 80% of them singletons. Sequencing was carried out using memory CD4+ T cells from PBMCs. The clonotype comes from a human donor in good health. This chain connects TRBV19 to TRBJ1-2; TRBD1 is a possible D gene (5 bases). CDR3 bases: TGTGCCAGCTCGGACCGGAGGGGCTATGGCTACACCTTC. This gives the protein CASSDRRGYGYTF.